One sample yielded the 9 T cell receptor beta chains listed below, sequenced in a study of blood T cell repertoires in COVID-19. The table came from immunoSEQ multiplex PCR; TCRdb's copy has only in-frame clones and leaves some out. The sample consists of 250,000 to 300,000 clones, approximately 84% of them appearing once. Sequencing was done on a sample of PBMCs or T cells enriched from blood (not recorded which). These receptors were taken from a man aged 45-65 years who had recovered from COVID-19.

This chain connects TRBV11-2 to TRBJ2-7; 10 nucleotides agree with TRBD2. The CDR3 contains 19 residues. J lost 2 bases, V lost 1 base, and 14 bases had no gene match. Germline lookup yields CDR1 SGHAT and CDR2 FQNNGV. In DNA form, the CDR3 reads TGTGCCAGCAGCTTAGTCACCATGGGAGGTAGCGGGGGGACCTACGAGCAGTACTTC. Translating gives CASSLVTMGGSGGTYEQYF.

The chain carries TRBV24-1 and TRBJ1-2; 9 bases fit TRBD1. Trimming cost V 3 bases and J 4 bases; bases outside gene matches: 8. The germline gives CDR1 KGHDR, CDR2 SFDVKD. The CDR3 has 16 residues. The CDR3 region is CATSDTRQGESYGYTF. The DNA of the CDR3 is TGTGCCACCAGTGATACCCGACAGGGGGAATCCTATGGCTACACCTTC.

This clone has a handful of counts. The chain has TRBV5-1 and TRBJ1-4; 8 nucleotides agree with TRBD1. Germline loops: CDR1 SGHRS, CDR2 YFSETQ. Trimming took 2 bases from V and 0 from J; bases not matched to a gene: 3. This CDR3 comprises 16 residues. CDR3 protein: CASSFGQGSTNEKLFF. The CDR3 bases are TGCGCCAGCAGCTTTGGACAGGGATCAACTAATGAAAAACTGTTTTTT.

V is TRBV12-5 and J is TRBJ1-6; D not resolved. Trimming took off 5 bases at V and 6 bases at J, with 8 bases between the two ends. Germline-derived CDR1 and CDR2 are LGHNT and FRNRAP. This CDR3 is 13 amino acids long. CDR3 DNA sequence: TGTGCTAGTGGTCCGGGGTTTAATTCACCCCTCCACTTT. Its translation is CASGPGFNSPLHF.

The chain combines TRBV27 with TRBJ1-5; 10 nucleotides agree with TRBD1. This CDR3 spans 20 amino acids. J lost 0 bases, V lost 3 bases, and 14 bases had no gene match. Germline CDR1 is MNHEY and CDR2 is SMNVEV (reference sequence). CDR3 coding DNA: TGTGCCAGCAGTTTTTCGACTCCGGGACAGGGGCCTTTTAGCAATCAGCCCCAGCATTTT. This sequence encodes CASSFSTPGQGPFSNQPQHF.

On this clone itself: Other DNA sequences from this sample encode an identical CDR3 as well. This chain uses TRBV4-2 with TRBJ2-7; 9 bases map to TRBD1. The CDR3 runs 15 residues. CDR1 is LGHNA and CDR2 is YNFKEQ in the germline V gene. J was trimmed by 4 bases and V by 3 bases; bases with no gene match: 7. CDR3 region: CASSQEGQGSYEQYF. In DNA, the CDR3 is TGTGCCAGCAGCCAGGAGGGACAGGGTTCTTACGAGCAGTACTTC.

This chain connects TRBV19 to TRBJ2-7, with TRBD2 identical over 16 bases. The germline V gene encodes CDR1 LNHDA and CDR2 SQIVND (reference sequence). V shed 11 bases and J 4 bases; nucleotides not matched to a gene: 11. This CDR3 is 16 amino acids long. CDR3 nucleotides: TGTGCCGCTAGCGGGACTAGCGGGAGGGGGCCTTACGAGCAGTACTTC. This encodes CAASGTSGRGPYEQYF. The whole variable domain, filled in from reference TRBV19 and TRBJ2-7, reads DGGITQSPKYLFRKEGQNVTLSCEQNLNHDAMYWYRQDPGQGLRLIYYSQIVNDFQKGDIAEGYSVSREKKESFPLTVTSAQKNPTAFYLCAASGTSGRGPYEQYFGPGTRLTVT.

This chain joins TRBV2 and TRBJ1-4, with D unresolved. The germline V and J ends were trimmed by 3 bases and 13 bases, with 21 bases remaining between them. This CDR3 region has 15 residues. CDR1 and CDR2 (germline): SNHLY, FYNNEI. Written as DNA, the CDR3 is TGTGCCAGCAGTGATTTAGGTGGGCCCGGGGAGAGACTGTTTTTT. This gives the protein CASSDLGGPGERLFF.

This clone came up once. The CDR3: CASSFATSAEQYF. In DNA, the CDR3 is TGTGCCAGCAGCTTCGCGACTAGCGCCGAGCAGTACTTC. The rearrangement joins TRBV5-4 to TRBJ2-7; TRBD2 agrees at 8 bases. J was trimmed by 6 bases and V by 2 bases; bases with no gene match: 4. From germline, CDR1 is SGHNT and CDR2 YYREEE (reference sequence). The CDR3 length is 13 residues. The full variable domain, completed using reference TRBV5-4 and TRBJ2-7, is ETGVTQSPTHLIKTRGQQVTLRCSSQSGHNTVSWYQQALGQGPQFIFQYYREEENGRGNFPPRFSGLQFPNYSSELNVNALELDDSALYLCASSFATSAEQYFGPGTRLTVT.